These 30 T cell receptor beta chains came from one sample sequenced in a study of cytomegalovirus exposure and HLA in healthy donors. PCR amplification relied on 60 Vbeta primers (plus 13 Jbeta primers). Clones were read by immunoSEQ multiplex PCR, and TCRdb kept only the in-frame ones, dropping some. The sample includes more than 200,000 clones, nearly 80% of them seen just once. Sample: PBMCs. The origin of the receptors is a male donor in good health and CMV-seronegative.

The chain joins TRBV4-2 to TRBJ2-7; 9 bases agree with TRBD2. CDR1 is LGHNA and CDR2 is YNFKEQ in the germline V gene. The CDR3 has 15 residues. The V segment lost 4 bases and the J segment 0 bases; nucleotides outside the gene matches: 4. For the CDR3, the DNA is TGTGCCAGCAGCCGCGATAGCGGGGGCTCCTACGAGCAGTACTTC. Its translation is CASSRDSGGSYEQYF.

V usage is TRBV11-2 and J usage is TRBJ1-2; D is undetermined. Deletions cut 5 bases from V and 4 bases from J, with 8 bases between. Germline CDR1 is SGHAT and CDR2 is FQNNGV. The CDR3 is made up of 12 amino acids. The CDR3 nucleotides read TGTGCCAGCAGCCCTCACTCCTATGGCTACACCTTC. This translates into CASSPHSYGYTF. The entire variable domain, with the rest obtained from reference TRBV11-2 and TRBJ1-2, is as follows: EAGVAQSPRYKIIEKRQSVAFWCNPISGHATLYWYQQILGQGPKLLIQFQNNGVVDDSQLPKDRFSAERLKGVDSTLKIQPAKLEDSAVYLCASSPHSYGYTFGSGTRLTVV.

The table lists this clone with a few counts. The rearrangement links TRBV5-5 to TRBJ2-1; 8 bases are shared with TRBD2. The CDR3 is made up of 17 amino acids. With V trimmed by 0 bases and J by 8 bases, 13 bases remained unmatched. Germline V CDR1 and CDR2: SGHKS, YYEKEE (reference sequence). In DNA, the CDR3 is TGTGCCAGCAGCTTGGGCGGGGCGGGAGGTGGCCTCGATGAGCAGTTCTTC. This gives the protein CASSLGGAGGGLDEQFF.

The rearrangement joins TRBV28 to TRBJ2-7; TRBD1 is a possible D gene (5 bases). Germline CDR1 reads MDHEN; CDR2 reads SYDVKM. CDR3 length: 14 residues. Trimming left V 6 bases short and J 3 bases short, with 15 bases between. The CDR3 here is CASRLGSGLYEQYF. DNA of the CDR3: TGTGCCAGCAGACTGGGATCAGGGCTCTACGAGCAGTACTTC.

Here the CDR3 reads CASSLEWPGQGRNTQYF. In DNA, the CDR3 is TGTGCCAGCAGCTTGGAATGGCCGGGACAGGGGCGAAATACGCAGTATTTT. The rearrangement links TRBV5-5 to TRBJ2-3; 10 bases line up with TRBD1. The CDR3 has 17 amino acids. Germline CDR1 reads SGHKS; CDR2 reads YYEKEE (reference sequence). Trimming at V came to 0 bases and at J to 7 bases, leaving 11 bases not matched to a gene.

This clone was detected only a few times. Other nucleotide sequences in the sample specify the same CDR3. The rearrangement links TRBV4-2 to TRBJ2-7; 7 bases are a match to TRBD2. Germline V gene data show CDR1 as LGHNA and CDR2 as YNFKEQ. V shed 0 bases, J shed 1 base, and the junction held 3 bases outside the gene matches. This CDR3 has 15 residues. Here the CDR3 reads CASSQEGGSSYEQYF. The DNA of the CDR3 is TGTGCCAGCAGCCAAGAGGGAGGGAGTTCCTACGAGCAGTACTTC.

The chain recombines TRBV30 with TRBJ2-1; 10 bases map to TRBD2. The V segment lost 8 bases and the J segment 8 bases; nucleotides outside the gene matches: 6. The CDR3 covers 12 residues. Germline V lookup: CDR1 GTSNPN, CDR2 SVGIG (reference sequence). CDR3 residues: CAGLAASYEQFF. CDR3 coding DNA: TGTGCCGGACTAGCGGCCTCATATGAGCAGTTCTTC.

The chain employs TRBV9 and TRBJ2-5; 7 nucleotides match TRBD1. CDR1 is SGDLS, CDR2 YYNGEE, per germline. The J segment lost 8 bases and the V segment lost 3 bases, leaving 10 bases of the junction unmatched. This CDR3 spans 14 amino acids. In DNA, the CDR3 is TGTGCCAGCAGCGGACAGGGCGAGTTAGATACCCAGTACTTC. Translating gives CASSGQGELDTQYF.

The chain is built from TRBV27 and TRBJ2-2, with D maybe TRBD2 (6 bases). Per the germline V gene, CDR1 is MNHEY and CDR2 is SMNVEV (reference sequence). V dropped 2 bases and J dropped 6 bases, with 10 bases sitting between them. The CDR3 has 14 amino acids. The CDR3 spells CASSLAGLAGELFF. In nucleotides, the CDR3 is TGTGCCAGCAGTTTAGCGGGGCTGGCCGGGGAGCTGTTTTTT.

The chain couples TRBV5-1 to TRBJ2-7, with D tentatively TRBD1 (6 bases). CDR1 SGHRS and CDR2 YFSETQ come from the germline V gene. CDR3 length equals 13 residues. V shed 4 bases and J shed 4 bases, with 12 bases lying between them. In nucleotides, the CDR3 is TGCGCCAGCAGCCACAGGGAACTTTACGAGCAGTACTTC. Encoded protein: CASSHRELYEQYF.

CDR3 nucleotides: TGTGCCAGCTCACCGGGACTAGCGGGTCTTTCCTACGAGCAGTACTTC. Protein: CASSPGLAGLSYEQYF. The chain joins TRBV18 to TRBJ2-7; 12 bases map to TRBD2. Trimming removed 3 bases from V and 1 base from J; junction bases left unmatched: 4. Germline CDR1 KGHSH, CDR2 LQKENI. This CDR3 is 16 amino acids long.

This chain connects TRBV5-1 to TRBJ2-7, with D tentatively TRBD1 (5 bases). The CDR3 sequence is 13 residues long. Germline CDR1 and CDR2: SGHRS and YFSETQ. V gave up 1 base and J gave up 1 base, with 6 bases separating them. This CDR3 reads CASSLYRSYEQYF. The CDR3 region has the DNA TGCGCCAGCAGCTTGTACAGGTCCTACGAGCAGTACTTC.

J is TRBJ1-1 and V is TRBV27; possible D gene TRBD1, 5 bases. Between the trimmed V and J ends, which lost 2 bases and 3 bases, there was a span of 10 bases. This CDR3 contains 14 residues. Germline lookup yields CDR1 MNHEY and CDR2 SMNVEV (reference sequence). CDR3 nucleotides: TGTGCCAGCAGTTTAGGGACTTATTACACTGAAGCTTTCTTT. Translation: CASSLGTYYTEAFF.

The chain recombines TRBV28 with TRBJ2-6, with D unresolved. Germline V CDR1 and CDR2: MDHEN, SYDVKM. V lost 3 bases and J lost 4, with 10 bases in between. The CDR3 loop spans 15 amino acids. The DNA for the CDR3 is TGTGCCAGCAGTTTTGCAGGTGGGGGGGCCAACGTCCTGACTTTC. Translating gives CASSFAGGGANVLTF. The complete variable domain, with remaining parts taken from reference TRBV28 and TRBJ2-6, reads DVKVTQSSRYLVKRTGEKVFLECVQDMDHENMFWYRQDPGLGLRLIYFSYDVKMKEKGDIPEGYSVSREKKERFSLILESASTNQTSMYLCASSFAGGGANVLTFGAGSRLTVL.

The chain recombines TRBV4-3 with TRBJ2-7; 9 bases fit TRBD1. Germline V gene lookup returns CDR1 LGHNA and CDR2 YSLEER. This CDR3 region has 14 residues. The junction had 1 base not matched to a gene; V was cut back by 4 bases and J by 0 bases. CDR3 nucleotide sequence: TGCGCCAGCAGCCGACAGGGGGACTCCTACGAGCAGTACTTC. Residues: CASSRQGDSYEQYF.

The chain links TRBV2 to TRBJ2-7; 8 bases are shared with TRBD1. CDR1 and CDR2 from the germline V gene are SNHLY and FYNNEI. V lost 2 bases and J lost 5; bases outside the gene matches: 5. This CDR3 is 14 amino acids long. CDR3 sequence reads: CASSERTGRNEQYF. CDR3 sequence (DNA): TGTGCCAGCAGTGAAAGGACAGGGAGGAACGAGCAGTACTTC.

The chain is built from TRBV18 and TRBJ1-1; tentatively, D is TRBD1 (6 bases). V was clipped by 3 bases and J by 1 base, with 9 bases between them. Germline-derived CDR1 and CDR2 are KGHSH and LQKENI. This CDR3 has 14 amino acids. CDR3 coding DNA: TGTGCCAGCTCACCGAACAGGGCGAACACTGAAGCTTTCTTT. It is translated as CASSPNRANTEAFF. The full variable domain, its missing parts supplied by reference TRBV18 and TRBJ1-1, is NAGVMQNPRHLVRRRGQEARLRCSPMKGHSHVYWYRQLPEEGLKFMVYLQKENIIDESGMPKERFSAEFPKEGPSILRIQQVVRGDSAAYFCASSPNRANTEAFFGQGTRLTVV.

This rearrangement joins TRBV11-2 to TRBJ2-1; D gene uncertain. The length of the CDR3 is 14 residues. V shed 5 bases and J shed 5 bases, with 13 bases lying between them. Germline CDR1 and CDR2: SGHAT and FQNNGV. In DNA, the CDR3 is TGTGCCAGCAGCCCACGATACAAGAACAATGAGCAGTTCTTC. It is translated as CASSPRYKNNEQFF.

The chain employs TRBV5-4 and TRBJ1-2; 9 bases map to TRBD1. Trimming removed 0 bases from V and 5 bases from J; junction bases left unmatched: 8. In germline, CDR1 is SGHNT, CDR2 YYREEE (reference sequence). The CDR3 runs 16 residues. CDR3 bases: TGTGCCAGCAGCTTGGCAATGGGACAGGGTTTTTATGGCTACACCTTC. It yields the protein CASSLAMGQGFYGYTF.

The rearrangement links TRBV28 to TRBJ2-5; possible D gene TRBD1, 6 bases. V was cut by 6 bases and J by 4 bases, with 24 bases left in between. Per germline, CDR1 MDHEN and CDR2 SYDVKM. The CDR3 has 17 residues. The CDR3 nucleotides read TGTGCCAGCAGACCCCCCACTCCGGCAGGGGCTGGAGAGACCCAGTACTTC. This sequence encodes CASRPPTPAGAGETQYF.

The chain combines TRBV6-5 with TRBJ2-3; D unclear. Looked up from germline, CDR1 is MNHEY and CDR2 is SVGAGI. The V end lost 2 bases, the J end lost 6 bases, and 9 bases lay between the germline ends. This CDR3 comprises 13 residues. The CDR3 nucleotides are TGTGCCAGCAGTTACGAGACCGGGGATACGCAGTATTTT. Translating gives CASSYETGDTQYF.

This chain uses TRBV7-2 with TRBJ1-5; the match to TRBD1 covers 9 bases. CDR3 length: 17 amino acids. CDR1 is SGHTA, CDR2 FQGNSA, per germline. Trimming cost V 5 bases and J 3 bases; bases outside gene matches: 11. The CDR3 protein is CASSLRDRETFNQPQHF. The CDR3 DNA follows: TGTGCCAGCAGCCTCCGGGACAGGGAAACTTTCAATCAGCCCCAGCATTTT.

In its sample, this clone was seen a few times. The genes are TRBV6-5 and TRBJ1-2; TRBD1 aligns across 11 bases. The V gene's germline CDR1 is MNHEY and CDR2 SVGAGI. The CDR3 is 15 amino acids. The V and J ends lost 5 bases and 7 bases, in that order; junction bases with no gene match: 9. CDR3 protein: CASSHGTGGSLGYTF. Written as DNA, the CDR3 is TGTGCCAGCAGTCACGGGACAGGGGGTTCGCTTGGCTACACCTTC.

The chain couples TRBV9 to TRBJ1-5; D unresolved. V shed 0 bases and J shed 0 bases, with 7 bases lying between them. Germline lookup yields CDR1 SGDLS and CDR2 YYNGEE. CDR3 size: 15 residues. The CDR3 DNA reads TGTGCCAGCAGCGTAGCCGGAGATAGCAATCAGCCCCAGCATTTT. This gives the protein CASSVAGDSNQPQHF.

The chain employs TRBV9 and TRBJ2-5, with D uncertain. Germline lookup yields CDR1 SGDLS and CDR2 YYNGEE. V gave up 0 bases and J gave up 2 bases, with 8 bases separating them. The CDR3 sequence is 14 residues long. CDR3 protein: CASSVGVSQETQYF. In DNA, the CDR3 is TGTGCCAGCAGCGTAGGCGTCTCGCAAGAGACCCAGTACTTC.

The V and J genes are TRBV4-2 and TRBJ1-2; unclear D gene. Germline-derived CDR1 and CDR2 are LGHNA and YNFKEQ. Trimming cost V 0 bases and J 12 bases, with 14 bases left between them. This CDR3 contains 13 residues. CDR3 sequence reads: CASSQDNRGTNTF. The CDR3 DNA is TGTGCCAGCAGCCAAGATAATCGGGGAACAAACACCTTC.

This chain links TRBV29-1 with TRBJ2-7, with 7 bases identical to TRBD2. Germline-derived CDR1 and CDR2 are SQVTM and ANQGSEA. The CDR3 runs to 13 residues. J lost 0 bases, V lost 6 bases, and 5 bases had no gene match. The CDR3 loop is CSVHSGGSYEQYF. In DNA, the CDR3 is TGCAGCGTCCACTCGGGGGGCTCCTACGAGCAGTACTTC.

This chain connects TRBV5-4 to TRBJ2-7, with 11 bases that match TRBD2. Germline CDR1 reads SGHNT; CDR2 reads YYREEE (reference sequence). Losses at the gene ends were 6 bases for V and 0 bases for J; bases not matched to a gene: 8. This CDR3 is built from 16 residues. The CDR3 coding sequence is TGTGCCAGCACCGGTGTAGGACTAGCGGGCTCCTACGAGCAGTACTTC. It encodes CASTGVGLAGSYEQYF.

The genes are TRBV28 and TRBJ1-5, with 11 bases aligning to TRBD1. Unmatched junction bases numbered 5, after V lost 4 bases and J lost 3 bases. The CDR3 spans 16 residues. Per the germline V gene, CDR1 is MDHEN and CDR2 is SYDVKM. The DNA for the CDR3 is TGTGCCAGCAGTTCTGGACAGGGGGCCACCAATCAGCCCCAGCATTTT. Residues: CASSSGQGATNQPQHF.

J is TRBJ2-5 and V is TRBV7-3; a weak D match, TRBD2 (5 bases). Trimming shortened V by 2 bases and J by 2 bases, and 9 bases separated the two germline ends. Germline-derived CDR1 and CDR2 are SGHTA and FQGTGA. The CDR3 is 14 residues long. This CDR3 reads CASSLSGWQETQYF. In nucleotides, the CDR3 is TGTGCCAGCAGCTTATCGGGGTGGCAAGAGACCCAGTACTTC.